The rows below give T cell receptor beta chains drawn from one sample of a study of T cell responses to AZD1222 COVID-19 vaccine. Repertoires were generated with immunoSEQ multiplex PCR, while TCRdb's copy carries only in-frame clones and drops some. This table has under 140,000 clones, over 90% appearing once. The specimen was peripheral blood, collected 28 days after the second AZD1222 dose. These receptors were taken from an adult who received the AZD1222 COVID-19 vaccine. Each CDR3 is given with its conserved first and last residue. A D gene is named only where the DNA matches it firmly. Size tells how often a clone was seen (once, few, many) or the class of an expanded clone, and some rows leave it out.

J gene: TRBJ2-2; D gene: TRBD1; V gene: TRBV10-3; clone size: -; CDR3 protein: CAISESRDRGTGELFF; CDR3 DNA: TGTGCCATCAGTGAATCCCGGGACAGGGGTACCGGGGAGCTGTTTTTT
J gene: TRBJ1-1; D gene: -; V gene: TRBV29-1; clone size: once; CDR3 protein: CSVGGKNTEAFF; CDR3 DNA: TGCAGCGTTGGGGGGAAGAACACTGAAGCTTTCTTT
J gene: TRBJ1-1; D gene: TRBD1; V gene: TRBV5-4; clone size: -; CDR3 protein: CASGWGRDRGNTEAFF; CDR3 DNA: TGTGCCAGCGGCTGGGGACGGGACAGGGGGAATACTGAAGCTTTCTTT
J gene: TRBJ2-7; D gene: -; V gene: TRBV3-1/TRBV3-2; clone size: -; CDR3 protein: CASSQVGKGAYEQYF; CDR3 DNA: TGTGCCAGCAGCCAAGTAGGTAAAGGGGCCTACGAGCAGTACTTC
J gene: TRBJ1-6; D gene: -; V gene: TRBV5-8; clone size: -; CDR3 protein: CASILTANSPLHF; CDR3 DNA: TGTGCCAGCATTTTGACAGCTAATTCACCCCTCCACTTT
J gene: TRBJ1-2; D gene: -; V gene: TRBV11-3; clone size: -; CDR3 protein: CASKFPSRRDGHTF; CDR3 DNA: TGTGCCAGCAAATTTCCCTCGAGGAGGGATGGCCACACCTTC
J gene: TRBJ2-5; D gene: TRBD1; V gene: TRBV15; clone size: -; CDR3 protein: CATSPGGRGETQYF; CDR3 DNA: TGTGCCACCAGCCCTGGGGGCAGGGGGGAGACCCAGTACTTC
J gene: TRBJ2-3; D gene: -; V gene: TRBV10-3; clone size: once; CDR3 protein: CAISEGSTDTQYF; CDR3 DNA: TGTGCCATCAGTGAGGGCAGCACAGATACGCAGTATTTT
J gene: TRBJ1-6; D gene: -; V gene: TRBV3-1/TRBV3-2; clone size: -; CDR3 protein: CASSSRSGAYNSPLHF; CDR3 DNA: TGTGCCAGCAGCTCCCGGTCGGGGGCCTATAATTCACCCCTCCACTTT
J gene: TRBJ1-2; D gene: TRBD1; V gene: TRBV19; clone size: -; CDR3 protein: CASRSPGTGNYGYTF; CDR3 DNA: TGTGCCAGCCGAAGTCCCGGGACAGGGAATTATGGCTACACCTTC
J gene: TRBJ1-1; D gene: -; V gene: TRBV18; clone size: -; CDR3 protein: CASSPLNLGTEAFF; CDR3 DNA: TGTGCCAGCTCACCATTGAACCTGGGCACTGAAGCTTTCTTT
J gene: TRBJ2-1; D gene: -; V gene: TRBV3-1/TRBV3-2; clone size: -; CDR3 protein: CASSPPGEVGGNEQFF; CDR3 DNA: TGTGCCAGCAGCCCACCCGGGGAAGTGGGTGGCAATGAGCAGTTCTTC
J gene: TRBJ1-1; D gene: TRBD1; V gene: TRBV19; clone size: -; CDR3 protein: CASSNVGQATPEAFF; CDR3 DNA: TGTGCCAGTAGTAACGTGGGACAGGCTACTCCTGAAGCTTTCTTT
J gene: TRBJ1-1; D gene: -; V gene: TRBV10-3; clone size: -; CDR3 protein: CATETGLLGGEAFF; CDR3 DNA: TGTGCCACCGAAACAGGGCTCTTAGGTGGTGAAGCTTTCTTT
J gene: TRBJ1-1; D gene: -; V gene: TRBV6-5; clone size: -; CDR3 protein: CASSYSIVTNTEAFF; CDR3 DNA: TGTGCCAGCAGTTACTCGATAGTGACTAACACTGAAGCTTTCTTT
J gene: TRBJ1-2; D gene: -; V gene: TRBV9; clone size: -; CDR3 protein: CASSVMNFYGYTF; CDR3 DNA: TGTGCCAGCAGCGTTATGAATTTCTATGGCTACACCTTC
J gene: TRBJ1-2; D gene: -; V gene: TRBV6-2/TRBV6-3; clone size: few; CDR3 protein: CASSLVVETADGYTF; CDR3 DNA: TGTGCCAGCAGTTTAGTGGTGGAAACGGCGGATGGCTACACCTTC
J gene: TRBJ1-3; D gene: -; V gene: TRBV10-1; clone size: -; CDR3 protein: CASSEVQGSGNTIYF; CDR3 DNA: TGCGCCAGCAGTGAGGTACAGGGATCTGGAAACACCATATATTTT
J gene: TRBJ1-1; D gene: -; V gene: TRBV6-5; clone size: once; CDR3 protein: CASSYNHNTEAFF; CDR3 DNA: TGTGCCAGCAGTTACAACCACAACACTGAAGCTTTCTTT
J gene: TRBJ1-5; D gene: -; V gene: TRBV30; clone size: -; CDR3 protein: CAWSRGAGNQPQHF; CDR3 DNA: TGTGCCTGGAGTCGAGGGGCAGGAAATCAGCCCCAGCATTTT
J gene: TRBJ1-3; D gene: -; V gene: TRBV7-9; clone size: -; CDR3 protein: CASSLSRGIPGNTIYF; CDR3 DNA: TGTGCCAGCAGCTTAAGTCGGGGGATCCCTGGAAACACCATATATTTT
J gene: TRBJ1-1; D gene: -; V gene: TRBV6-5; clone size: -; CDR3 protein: CASRLGQGVSTEAFF; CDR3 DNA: TGTGCCAGCAGGCTTGGTCAGGGAGTGAGCACTGAAGCTTTCTTT
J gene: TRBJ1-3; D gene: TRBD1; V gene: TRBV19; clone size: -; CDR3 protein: CASSIPSGGHVNTIYF; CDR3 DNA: TGTGCCAGTAGTATCCCATCAGGGGGCCATGTAAACACCATATATTTT
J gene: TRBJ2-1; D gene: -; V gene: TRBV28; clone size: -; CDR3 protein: CASSRGVYNEQFF; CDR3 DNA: TGTGCCAGCAGTCGAGGAGTCTACAATGAGCAGTTCTTC
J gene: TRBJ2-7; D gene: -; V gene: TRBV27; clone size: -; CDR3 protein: CASSLGVGNSYEQYF; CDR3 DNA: TGTGCCAGCAGTTTGGGCGTGGGGAATTCCTACGAGCAGTACTTC
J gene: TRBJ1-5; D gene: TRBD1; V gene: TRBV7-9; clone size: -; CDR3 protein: CASSSWTGRNQPQHF; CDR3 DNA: TGTGCCAGCAGCTCCTGGACAGGCCGAAATCAGCCCCAGCATTTT
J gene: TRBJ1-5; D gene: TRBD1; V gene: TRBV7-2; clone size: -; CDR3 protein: CASSLAPGGYNNQPQHF; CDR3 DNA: TGTGCCAGCAGCTTGGCCCCAGGGGGCTATAACAATCAGCCCCAGCATTTT
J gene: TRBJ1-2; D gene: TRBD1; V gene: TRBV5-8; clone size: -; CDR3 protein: CASSPRQGAFGYTF; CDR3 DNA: TGTGCCAGCAGCCCGAGGCAGGGGGCTTTTGGCTACACCTTC
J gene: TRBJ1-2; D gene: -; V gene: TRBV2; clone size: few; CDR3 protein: CASSNRAGYGYTF; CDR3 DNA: TGTGCCAGCAGCAACAGGGCGGGGTATGGCTACACCTTC
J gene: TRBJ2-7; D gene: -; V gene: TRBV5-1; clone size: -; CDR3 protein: CASSPLRADSYEQYF; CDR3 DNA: TGCGCCAGCAGCCCGCTGCGAGCGGACTCCTACGAGCAGTACTTC
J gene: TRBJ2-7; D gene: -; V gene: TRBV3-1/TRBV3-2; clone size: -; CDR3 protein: CASSQGTPGSYEQYF; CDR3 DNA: TGTGCCAGCAGCCAAGGGACCCCGGGGTCCTACGAGCAGTACTTC
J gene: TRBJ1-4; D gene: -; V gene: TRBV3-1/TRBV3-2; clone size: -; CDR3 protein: CASSPTTSTNEKLFF; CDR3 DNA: TGTGCCAGCAGCCCAACAACATCAACTAATGAAAAACTGTTTTTT
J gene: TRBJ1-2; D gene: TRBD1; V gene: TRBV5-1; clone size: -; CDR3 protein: CASSTTTGVGYGYTF; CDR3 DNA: TGCGCCAGCAGCACCACGACAGGGGTAGGCTATGGCTACACCTTC
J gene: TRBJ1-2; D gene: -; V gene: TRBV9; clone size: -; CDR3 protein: CASSATLTGSGYTF; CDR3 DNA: TGTGCCAGCAGCGCTACCCTTACCGGGAGTGGCTACACCTTC
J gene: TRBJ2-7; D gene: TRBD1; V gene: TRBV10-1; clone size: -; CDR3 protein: CASSRQGYEQYF; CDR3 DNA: TGCGCCAGCAGTAGACAGGGCTACGAGCAGTACTTC
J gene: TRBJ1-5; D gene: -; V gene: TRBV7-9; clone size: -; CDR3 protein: CASSLMASNQPQHF; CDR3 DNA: TGTGCCAGCAGCTTAATGGCTAGCAATCAGCCCCAGCATTTT
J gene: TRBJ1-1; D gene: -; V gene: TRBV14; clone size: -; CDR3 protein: CASSHLTREAFF; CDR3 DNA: TGTGCCAGCAGCCACCTAACACGTGAAGCTTTCTTT
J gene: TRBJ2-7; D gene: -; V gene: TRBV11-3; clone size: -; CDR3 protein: CASSLVGHIEQYF; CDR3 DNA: TGTGCCAGCAGCTTAGTAGGACATATTGAGCAGTACTTC
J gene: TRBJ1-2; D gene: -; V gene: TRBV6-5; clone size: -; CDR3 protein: CASSYGGVDYGYTF; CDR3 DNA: TGTGCCAGCAGTTACGGAGGGGTCGACTATGGCTACACCTTC
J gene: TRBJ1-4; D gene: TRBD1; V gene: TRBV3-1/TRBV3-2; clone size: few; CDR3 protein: CASSQAAGGPEPEKLFF; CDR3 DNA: TGTGCCAGCAGCCAAGCGGCAGGGGGCCCCGAACCTGAAAAACTGTTTTTT
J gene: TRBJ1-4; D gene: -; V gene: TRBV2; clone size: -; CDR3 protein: CASKTGIGEKLFF; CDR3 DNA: TGTGCCAGCAAGACGGGGATCGGGGAAAAACTGTTTTTT
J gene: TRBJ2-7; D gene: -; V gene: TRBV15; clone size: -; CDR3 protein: CATSRENTNRYEQYF; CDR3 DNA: TGTGCCACCAGCAGAGAAAACACGAACCGTTACGAGCAGTACTTC
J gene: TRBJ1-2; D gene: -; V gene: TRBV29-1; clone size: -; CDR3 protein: CSVVGTEANYGYTF; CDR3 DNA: TGCAGCGTTGTAGGTACGGAAGCTAACTATGGCTACACCTTC
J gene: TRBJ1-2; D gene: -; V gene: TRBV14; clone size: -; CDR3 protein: CASSGPRLYGYTF; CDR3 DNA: TGTGCCAGCAGCGGACCGCGTTTGTATGGCTACACCTTC
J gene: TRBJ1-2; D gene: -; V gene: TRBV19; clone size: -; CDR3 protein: CASKKARNYGYTF; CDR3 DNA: TGTGCCAGTAAAAAGGCCCGTAACTATGGCTACACCTTC
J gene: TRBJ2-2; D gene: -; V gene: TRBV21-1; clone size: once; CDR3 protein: CASSKAIGGSTGILNTGELFF; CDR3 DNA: TGTGCCAGCAGCAAAGCAATCGGGGGGAGCACAGGGATTTTGAACACCGGGGAGCTGTTTTTT
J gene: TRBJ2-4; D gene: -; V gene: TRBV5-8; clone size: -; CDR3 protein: CASSLDSSKNIQYF; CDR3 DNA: TGTGCCAGCAGCTTAGACAGCTCCAAAAACATTCAGTACTTC
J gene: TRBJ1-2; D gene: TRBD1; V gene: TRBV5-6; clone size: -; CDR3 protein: CASSLAGTANYGYTF; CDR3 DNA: TGTGCCAGCAGCTTGGCCGGGACAGCGAACTATGGCTACACCTTC